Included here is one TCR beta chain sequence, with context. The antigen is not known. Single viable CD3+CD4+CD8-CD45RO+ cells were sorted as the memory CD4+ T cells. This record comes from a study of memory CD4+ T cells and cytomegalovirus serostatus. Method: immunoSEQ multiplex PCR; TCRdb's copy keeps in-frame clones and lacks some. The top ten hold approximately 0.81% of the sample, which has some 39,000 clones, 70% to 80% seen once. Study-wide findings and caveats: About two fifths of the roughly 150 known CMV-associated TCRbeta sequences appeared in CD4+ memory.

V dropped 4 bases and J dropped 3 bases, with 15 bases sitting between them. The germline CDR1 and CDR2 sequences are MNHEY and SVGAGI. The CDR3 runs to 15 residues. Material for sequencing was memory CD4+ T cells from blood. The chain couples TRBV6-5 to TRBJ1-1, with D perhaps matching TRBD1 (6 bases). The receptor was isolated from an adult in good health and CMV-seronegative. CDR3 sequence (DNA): TGTGCCAGCAGTTCGATGGGGGCCACGGACACTGAAGCTTTCTTT. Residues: CASSSMGATDTEAFF.